These 23 T cell receptor beta chains share one sample of origin, sequenced in a study of shared clonotypes between healthy human individuals. In the naive CD8 group, cells lacked CD45RO and were positively selected for CCR7, so terminally differentiated effector memory CD45RA+ cells were left out. Some clones are missing from TCRdb's copy, which holds only in-frame ones; the method was immunoSEQ multiplex PCR. The repertoire holds 2 million to 2.5 million clones, with around 93% as singletons. Sequenced input: naive CD8+ T cells from PBMCs. These receptors were obtained from a man aged 18 to 29 in good health. Some clones in this sample may be carry-over from other donors' samples.

The count of this clone is one. CDR3 sequence: CASSESSRGLGEQYF. The DNA of the CDR3 is TGTGCCAGCAGTGAGTCAAGCAGGGGGCTGGGAGAGCAGTACTTC. V and J are TRBV6-4 and TRBJ2-7; 8 bases match TRBD1. This CDR3 is built from 15 residues. After removal of 3 bases from V and 7 bases from J, the junction contained 11 bases not matched to a gene. Germline V gene sequence: CDR1 MRHNA, CDR2 SNTAGT.

The CDR3 region is CATRGLLMDEQYF. The CDR3 DNA sequence: TGTGCCACTCGGGGACTGTTGATGGACGAGCAGTACTTC. The chain recombines TRBV10-3 with TRBJ2-7, with a weak D call TRBD2 (6 bases). The CDR3 sequence is 13 residues long. The V end was cut by 10 bases, the J end by 5 bases, with 18 bases between. From germline, CDR1 is ENHRY and CDR2 SYGVKD.

The V and J genes are TRBV30 and TRBJ2-7; 9 bases line up with TRBD1. The CDR3 length is 13 residues. CDR1 and CDR2 (germline): GTSNPN, SVGIG (reference sequence). V trimming: 5 bases; J trimming: 7 bases; junction bases outside the gene matches: 9. This chain's CDR3 is CAWCTGGTREQYF. The CDR3 bases are TGTGCCTGGTGCACAGGGGGCACTAGGGAGCAGTACTTC.

V usage is TRBV13 and J usage is TRBJ2-3; the match to TRBD2 covers 10 bases. Germline loops: CDR1 PRHDT, CDR2 FYEKMQ (reference sequence). This CDR3 region has 15 residues. With V trimmed by 4 bases and J by 8 bases, 9 bases remained unmatched. CDR3 DNA sequence: TGTGCCAGCAGCTCCACCGGGACTAGCGTAGGTACGCAGTATTTT. Amino acids: CASSSTGTSVGTQYF.

The V gene is TRBV4-1, the J gene TRBJ2-1, with D possibly matching TRBD2 (6 bases). Trimming pared 0 bases from V and 0 bases from J, leaving 9 bases between. The germline CDR1 and CDR2 sequences are MGHRA and YSYEKL. The CDR3 length is 16 residues. CDR3 DNA: TGCGCCAGCAGCCAAGAGCGGGGACGCTCCTACAATGAGCAGTTCTTC. This sequence encodes CASSQERGRSYNEQFF.

The rearrangement links TRBV2 to TRBJ2-7; 7 bases are a match to TRBD1. Germline lookup yields CDR1 SNHLY and CDR2 FYNNEI. The CDR3 is 16 residues long. V dropped 5 bases and J dropped 0; count of bases not matched to a gene: 10. CDR3 nucleotide sequence: TGTGCCAGCAGTCACGCCCGACAGGGAAGCTCCTACGAGCAGTACTTC. Its protein product is CASSHARQGSSYEQYF. The variable domain in full, with the rest retrieved from reference TRBV2 and TRBJ2-7, is EPEVTQTPSHQVTQMGQEVILRCVPISNHLYFYWYRQILGQKVEFLVSFYNNEISEKSEIFDDQFSVERPDGSNFTLKIRSTKLEDSAMYFCASSHARQGSSYEQYFGPGTRLTVT.

V usage is TRBV7-6 and J usage is TRBJ2-5, with 8 positions matching TRBD2. V lost 5 bases to trimming and J lost 2 bases; unmatched junction nucleotides: 4. The CDR3 has 14 residues. The V gene's germline CDR1 is SGHVS and CDR2 FNYEAQ. CDR3 amino acids: CASSRLAYQETQYF. The DNA of the CDR3 is TGTGCCAGCAGCCGACTAGCGTATCAAGAGACCCAGTACTTC.

The chain uses TRBV27 and TRBJ1-4; 7 nucleotides line up with TRBD1. V was clipped by 4 bases and J by 6 bases; unmatched bases: 5. From germline, CDR1 is MNHEY and CDR2 SMNVEV (reference sequence). This CDR3 is 14 amino acids long. Here the CDR3 reads CASSSDRRDEKLFF. The CDR3, as DNA: TGTGCCAGCAGTTCGGACAGGAGGGATGAAAAACTGTTTTTT.

This clone was counted between two and nine times. The chain has TRBV11-2 and TRBJ1-2, with D possibly being TRBD1 (5 bases). The CDR3 consists of 15 residues. The germline V gene encodes CDR1 SGHAT and CDR2 FQNNGV. V was shortened by 4 bases and J by 5 bases, with 17 bases between the two germline ends. DNA of the CDR3: TGTGCCAGCAGCTCAAAAGGGGACGGCGAATATGGCTACACCTTC. It specifies CASSSKGDGEYGYTF.

The rearrangement uses TRBV6-5 and TRBJ2-5; D might be TRBD1 (5 bases). The V end was cut by 5 bases, the J end by 1 base, with 14 bases between. Per germline, CDR1 MNHEY and CDR2 SVGAGI. The CDR3 contains 15 residues. The CDR3 sequence is CASSLRADSQETQYF. The CDR3 bases are TGTGCCAGCAGTCTAAGGGCCGACAGCCAAGAGACCCAGTACTTC.

The J gene is TRBJ2-1, the V gene TRBV10-3; D is ambiguous. The CDR3 contains 11 residues. Germline CDR1 is ENHRY and CDR2 is SYGVKD. Trimming stripped 9 bases from V and 0 bases from J, with 3 bases between. The CDR3 DNA reads as TGTGCCATGAGCTCCTACAATGAGCAGTTCTTC. Translating gives CAMSSYNEQFF.

The rearrangement links TRBV7-9 to TRBJ2-5, with TRBD1 matching over 9 bases. The germline CDR1 and CDR2 sequences are SEHNR and FQNEAQ (reference sequence). The length of the CDR3 is 15 residues. The junction had 8 bases not matched to a gene; V was cut back by 4 bases and J by 5 bases. The CDR3 loop reads CASSSGQGPRETQYF. DNA of the CDR3: TGTGCCAGCAGCTCCGGACAGGGGCCGAGGGAGACCCAGTACTTC.

This chain uses TRBV30 with TRBJ1-1; D not resolved. The germline V and J ends were trimmed by 4 bases and 1 base, with 7 bases remaining between them. The germline CDR1 and CDR2 sequences are GTSNPN and SVGIG (reference sequence). CDR3 length: 12 amino acids. The DNA for the CDR3 is TGTGCCTGGATGGAGGGGAACACTGAAGCTTTCTTT. Translation gives CAWMEGNTEAFF.

The J gene is TRBJ2-7, the V gene TRBV5-5, with TRBD1 matching over 7 bases. The CDR3 extends over 14 amino acids. Trimming at V came to 3 bases and at J to 3 bases, leaving 6 bases not matched to a gene. Germline V gene sequence: CDR1 SGHKS, CDR2 YYEKEE (reference sequence). CDR3 in amino acids: CASSSRDRYYEQYF. The DNA of the CDR3 is TGTGCCAGCAGCTCCCGGGACAGATACTACGAGCAGTACTTC. The whole variable domain, filled in from reference TRBV5-5 and TRBJ2-7, reads DAGVTQSPTHLIKTRGQQVTLRCSPISGHKSVSWYQQVLGQGPQFIFQYYEKEERGRGNFPDRFSARQFPNYSSELNVNALLLGDSALYLCASSSRDRYYEQYFGPGTRLTVT.

This chain connects TRBV6-1 to TRBJ1-1; D gene unclear. The CDR3 is made up of 14 amino acids. CDR1 MNHNS and CDR2 SASEGT come from the germline V gene. Trimming stripped 0 bases from V and 8 bases from J, with 13 bases between. In nucleotides, the CDR3 is TGTGCCAGCAGTGAAGCCTTTAACAGACTCGAAGCTTTCTTT. Encoded protein: CASSEAFNRLEAFF.

The V call is TRBV6-1, the J call TRBJ1-2; 8 nucleotides align to TRBD1. Germline V gives CDR1 MNHNS, CDR2 SASEGT. The CDR3 contains 14 residues. V trimming: 6 bases; J trimming: 4 bases; junction bases outside the gene matches: 7. The CDR3 spells CASRRQGSVYGYTF. Here the CDR3 DNA reads TGTGCCAGCAGGAGACAGGGGTCGGTCTATGGCTACACCTTC.

The chain is built from TRBV11-2 and TRBJ2-3, with 12 bases matching TRBD2. Germline V gene sequence: CDR1 SGHAT, CDR2 FQNNGV. The CDR3 is 18 amino acids. V gave up 5 bases and J gave up 4 bases; unmatched junction bases: 13. The CDR3 nucleotides are TGTGCCAGCAGCCCCCCCCTGACTAGCGGGAGTGATCCAGATACGCAGTATTTT. Protein product: CASSPPLTSGSDPDTQYF.

The CDR3 DNA reads as TGTGCCAGCAGCGTAGCTGATACAGGAATCCGACGAGAGCAGTACTTC. Amino acid sequence: CASSVADTGIRREQYF. The chain has TRBV9 and TRBJ2-7, with a weak D call TRBD1 (5 bases). CDR3 length: 16 residues. CDR1 and CDR2 from the germline V gene are SGDLS and YYNGEE. Trimming cost V 0 bases and J 7 bases, with 20 bases left between them.

Concerning this clone: Other DNA variants within this sample encode the same CDR3. The J gene is TRBJ2-7, the V gene TRBV7-2; 11 positions agree with TRBD2. Germline CDR1 reads SGHTA; CDR2 reads FQGNSA. Unmatched junction bases numbered 5, after V lost 3 bases and J lost 1 base. This CDR3 spans 16 amino acids. The CDR3, as DNA: TGTGCCAGCAGCTTCCCTAGGACTAGCGGGTCCTACGAGCAGTACTTC. It specifies CASSFPRTSGSYEQYF.

The rearrangement joins TRBV5-6 to TRBJ2-5, with 12 bases fitting TRBD2. With V trimmed by 0 bases and J by 5 bases, 2 bases remained unmatched. Germline CDR1 is SGHDT and CDR2 is YYEEEE. The CDR3 runs 15 residues. In DNA, the CDR3 is TGTGCCAGCAGCTTGGCGCTAGCGGGAGGGGAGACCCAGTACTTC. Protein product: CASSLALAGGETQYF.

J is TRBJ1-5 and V is TRBV6-5, with a weak D call TRBD1 (6 bases). Trimming shortened V by 6 bases and J by 7 bases, and 16 bases separated the two germline ends. The CDR3 contains 14 residues. Germline CDR1 reads MNHEY; CDR2 reads SVGAGI. CDR3 DNA sequence: TGTGCCAGCAGCCGGGGCCAAGGGGGACAGCCCCAGCATTTT. The encoded protein is CASSRGQGGQPQHF.

In its sample, this clone was seen once. CDR3 coding DNA: TGTGCCAGTAGTTTGAGGGGGCCAGGGAGTCCCTACGAGCAGTACTTC. Translation gives CASSLRGPGSPYEQYF. This chain connects TRBV19 to TRBJ2-7; 7 bases are a match to TRBD1. The CDR3 contains 16 residues. In germline, CDR1 is LNHDA, CDR2 SQIVND (reference sequence). Trimming at V came to 5 bases and at J to 2 bases, leaving 12 bases not matched to a gene.

This chain uses TRBV27 with TRBJ2-1; TRBD1 aligns across 10 bases. The CDR3 extends over 15 amino acids. Germline loops: CDR1 MNHEY, CDR2 SMNVEV (reference sequence). J lost 2 bases, V lost 5 bases, and 3 bases had no gene match. The chain's CDR3 is CASSPDRGTYNEQFF. The CDR3 DNA is TGTGCCAGCAGTCCGGACAGGGGGACCTACAATGAGCAGTTCTTC.